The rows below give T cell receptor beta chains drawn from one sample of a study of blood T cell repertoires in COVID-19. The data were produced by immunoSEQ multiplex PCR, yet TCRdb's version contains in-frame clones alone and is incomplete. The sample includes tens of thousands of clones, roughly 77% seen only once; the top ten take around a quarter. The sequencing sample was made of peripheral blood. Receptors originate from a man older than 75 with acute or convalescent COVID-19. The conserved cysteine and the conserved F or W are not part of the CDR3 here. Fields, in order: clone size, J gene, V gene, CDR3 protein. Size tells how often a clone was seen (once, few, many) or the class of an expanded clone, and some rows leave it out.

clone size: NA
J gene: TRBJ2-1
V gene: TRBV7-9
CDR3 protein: ASSLELAGANEQF

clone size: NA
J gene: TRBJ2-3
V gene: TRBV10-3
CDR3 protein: AINPGLAGSTDTQY

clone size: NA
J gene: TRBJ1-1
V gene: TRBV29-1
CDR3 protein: SVWDRGVAF

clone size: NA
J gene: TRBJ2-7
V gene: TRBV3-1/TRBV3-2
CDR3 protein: ASSQGDRAYEQY

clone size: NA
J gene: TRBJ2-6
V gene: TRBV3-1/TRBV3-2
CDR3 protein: ASSQIRTGGTGANVLT

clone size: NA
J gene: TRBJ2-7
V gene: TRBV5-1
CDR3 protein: ASSPMTSGGNYEQY

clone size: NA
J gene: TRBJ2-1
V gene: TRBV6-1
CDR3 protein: ASSEDSSHEQF

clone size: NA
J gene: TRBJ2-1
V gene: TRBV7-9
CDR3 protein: ASTPMTSGGWF

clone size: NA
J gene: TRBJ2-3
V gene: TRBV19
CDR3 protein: ASRSGSTDTQY

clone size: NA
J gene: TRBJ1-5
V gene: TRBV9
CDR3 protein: ASSGSASQSNQPQH

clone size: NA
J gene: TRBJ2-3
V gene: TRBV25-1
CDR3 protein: ASSDLGPDTQY

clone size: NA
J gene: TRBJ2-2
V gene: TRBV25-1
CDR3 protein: AGRGCRRGKNTGELF

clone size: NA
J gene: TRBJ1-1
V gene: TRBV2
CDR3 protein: ASSPTVIRTEAF

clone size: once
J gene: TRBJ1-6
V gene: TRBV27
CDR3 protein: ASSVLRGPDSPLH

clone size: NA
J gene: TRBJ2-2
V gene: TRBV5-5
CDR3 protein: ASSPGLTSNTGELF

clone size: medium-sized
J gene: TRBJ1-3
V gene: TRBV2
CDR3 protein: ASSRDRGSGNTIY

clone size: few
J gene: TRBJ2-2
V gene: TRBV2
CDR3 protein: ASRAGFTNTGELF

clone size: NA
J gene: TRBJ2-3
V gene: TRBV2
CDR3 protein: ATEGASGTDTQY

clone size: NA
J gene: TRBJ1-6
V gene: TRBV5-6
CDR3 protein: ASNLYGQGNSPLH

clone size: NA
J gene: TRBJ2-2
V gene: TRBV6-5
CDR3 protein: ASSKYRGVTGELF

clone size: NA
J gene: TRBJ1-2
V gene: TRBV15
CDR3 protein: ATSRGGVGYGYT

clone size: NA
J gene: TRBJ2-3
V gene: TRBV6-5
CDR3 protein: ASSPGGTDTQY